Described below is a single TCR beta chain sequence and its context. Its antigen is undetermined. V gave up 3 bases and J gave up 5 bases; unmatched junction bases: 8. CDR3 length equals 15 residues. Germline CDR1 and CDR2: SGHDT and YYEEEE. Clones were sequenced by immunoSEQ multiplex PCR, and TCRdb holds only the in-frame ones, with some missing. The repertoire holds 2 million to 2.5 million clones, with just over 90% as singletons. The data belong to a study of shared clonotypes between healthy human individuals. Study-wide background: Ranging from 18 to 49 in age, donors were two women and three men. Study-wide results and limits: Sampling included only blood; tissue repertoires likely differ. An expected dependence of interdonor clonotype sharing on sequencing depth was noted. Having only a few donors restricted how much genetic and exposure-history diversity was captured.

The sample consisted of naive CD4+ T cells from PBMCs. Subset in this sample: CD45RA+ positively selected. The TCR sequence derives from a man in his late teens or twenties in good health. Some clones in this sample may be carry-over from other donors' samples. The rearrangement uses TRBV5-6 and TRBJ1-3; 7 positions agree with TRBD1. The CDR3 nucleotides read TGTGCCAGCAGCTACTTTGACAGGGACAGAAACACCATATATTTT. This gives the protein CASSYFDRDRNTIYF.